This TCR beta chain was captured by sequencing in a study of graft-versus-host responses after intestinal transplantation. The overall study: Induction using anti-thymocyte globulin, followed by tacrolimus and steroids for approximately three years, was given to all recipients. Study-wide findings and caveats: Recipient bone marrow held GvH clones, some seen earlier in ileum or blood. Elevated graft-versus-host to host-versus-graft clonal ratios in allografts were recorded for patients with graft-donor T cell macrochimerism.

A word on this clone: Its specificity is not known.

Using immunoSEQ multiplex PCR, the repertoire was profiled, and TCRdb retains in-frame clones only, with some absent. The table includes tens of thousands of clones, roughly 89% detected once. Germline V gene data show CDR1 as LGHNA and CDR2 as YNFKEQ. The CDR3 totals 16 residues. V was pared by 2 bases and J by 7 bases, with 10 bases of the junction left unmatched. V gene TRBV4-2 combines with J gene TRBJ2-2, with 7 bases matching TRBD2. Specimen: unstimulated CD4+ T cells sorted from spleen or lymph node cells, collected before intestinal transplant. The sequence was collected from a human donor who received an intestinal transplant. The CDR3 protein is CASSQPERTGGGELFF. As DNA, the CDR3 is TGTGCCAGCAGCCAACCAGAACGCACGGGAGGCGGGGAGCTGTTTTTT.